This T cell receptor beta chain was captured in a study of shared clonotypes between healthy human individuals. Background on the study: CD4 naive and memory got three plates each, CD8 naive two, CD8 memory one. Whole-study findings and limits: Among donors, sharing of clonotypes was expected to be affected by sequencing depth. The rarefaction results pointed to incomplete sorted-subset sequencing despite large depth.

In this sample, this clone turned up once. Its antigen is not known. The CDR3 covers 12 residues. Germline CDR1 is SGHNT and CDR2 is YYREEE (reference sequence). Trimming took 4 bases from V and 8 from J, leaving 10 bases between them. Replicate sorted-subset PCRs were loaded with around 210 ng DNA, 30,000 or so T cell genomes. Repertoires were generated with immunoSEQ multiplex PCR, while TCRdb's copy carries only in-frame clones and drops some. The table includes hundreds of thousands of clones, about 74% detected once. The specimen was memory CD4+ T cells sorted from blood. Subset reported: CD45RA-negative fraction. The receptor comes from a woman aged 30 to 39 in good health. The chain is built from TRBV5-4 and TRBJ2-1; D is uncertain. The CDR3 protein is CASSQDSYEQFF. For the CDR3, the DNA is TGTGCCAGCAGCCAAGACTCTTATGAGCAGTTCTTC.